Listed below are T cell receptor beta chains from one sample, sequenced in a study of CXCR3-negative and CXCR3-positive naive CD8 T cells. TCRdb re-called the 5' RACE reads and shows each CDR3 protein once, DNA omitted. Across more than 80,000 distinct CDR3 sequences, the top ten clones capture more than 0.3% of the sample. The sample taken for sequencing was naive CXCR3+ CD8+ T cells from blood. Receptors were obtained from a human donor in good health. Some clones in this sample may be carry-over from other donors' samples. The CDR3 runs from the conserved cysteine through the conserved F or W.

j_call	v_call	cdr3_aa
TRBJ2-7	TRBV19	CASSIGKIGDSTPGYEQYF
TRBJ1-1	TRBV7-8	CASSLEGELNTEAFF
TRBJ2-7	TRBV5-1	CASREPGGISSYEQYF
TRBJ2-1	TRBV29-1	CSVEESNEQFF
TRBJ1-2	TRBV7-9	CASSNRIQDGYTF
TRBJ2-2	TRBV6-6	CASSHSNTGELFF
TRBJ2-7	TRBV29-1	CSVVGQGAYEQYF
TRBJ1-1	TRBV29-1	CSVESEWPEAFF
TRBJ2-3	TRBV29-1	CSVEDPFSGSSEFFPDTQYF
TRBJ2-2	TRBV5-1	CASSLAPGNTGELFF
TRBJ2-4	TRBV3-1	CASSLNPNIQYF
TRBJ1-2	TRBV29-1	CSVEGDVVGYTF
TRBJ1-1	TRBV7-9	CASSPEQGPPLTNTEAFF
TRBJ2-5	TRBV12-3/TRBV12-4	CASSPLADYRQETQYF
TRBJ2-3	TRBV25-1	CASSALDVTDTQYF
TRBJ2-1	TRBV13	CASERLHEQFF
TRBJ1-5	TRBV4-1	CASSQDEMGSNQPQHF
TRBJ2-5	TRBV12-3/TRBV12-4	CASTGLAMETQYF
TRBJ2-7	TRBV27	CASSWTGLSSYEQYF
TRBJ2-7	TRBV12-3/TRBV12-4	CASSDMPVGGIAYEQYF
TRBJ2-1	TRBV7-9	CASSISSGGLNEQFF
TRBJ2-7	TRBV29-1	CSVEGNRASNEQYF
TRBJ2-3	TRBV29-1	CSVETSANLPDTQYF
TRBJ2-2	TRBV28	CASSVGAGELFF
TRBJ2-7	TRBV4-3	CASSQDETLSYEQYF
TRBJ1-1	TRBV6-5	CASSQGTLSEAFF
TRBJ2-1	TRBV9	CASSGSGLYYNEQFF
TRBJ1-2	TRBV6-2/TRBV6-3	CASSYGSGDLDGYTF
TRBJ1-1	TRBV25-1	CASSERGGNTEAFF
TRBJ2-2	TRBV2	CASGRLASGELFF
TRBJ2-7	TRBV7-3	CASSFTDREVYEQYF
TRBJ2-7	TRBV20-1	CSARAAYSYEQYF
TRBJ2-1	TRBV5-4	CASTNITFGYTIEQFF
TRBJ1-1	TRBV7-9	CASSSLQGANTEAFF
TRBJ1-1	TRBV4-1	CASSQGSLMFEAFF
TRBJ1-5	TRBV20-1	CSATSYLDRESQPQRF
TRBJ2-1	TRBV28	CASSLFYNEQFF
TRBJ2-7	TRBV7-9	CASSFGDSSYEQYF
TRBJ2-1	TRBV12-3/TRBV12-4	CASSLTSVYNEQFF